The next 32 T cell receptor beta chains were all read from a single sample in a study of shared clonotypes between healthy human individuals. Clones were read by immunoSEQ multiplex PCR, and TCRdb kept only the in-frame ones, dropping some. The sample holds a few million clones, around nine tenths seen once. Sequenced sample: naive CD4+ T cells sorted from blood. Subset given: CD45RA+ positively selected. The receptor source for this set is a young man in good health.

The chain uses TRBV2 and TRBJ1-6; TRBD1 aligns across 8 bases. CDR1 is SNHLY, CDR2 FYNNEI, per germline. J lost 7 bases, V lost 3 bases, and 8 bases had no gene match. The CDR3 length is 16 residues. The CDR3 sequence: CASSEGTGRLNSPLHF. In DNA, the CDR3 is TGTGCCAGCAGTGAGGGGACAGGCAGGCTAAATTCACCCCTCCACTTT. The full variable domain, completed using reference TRBV2 and TRBJ1-6, is EPEVTQTPSHQVTQMGQEVILRCVPISNHLYFYWYRQILGQKVEFLVSFYNNEISEKSEIFDDQFSVERPDGSNFTLKIRSTKLEDSAMYFCASSEGTGRLNSPLHFGNGTRLTVT.

The chain uses TRBV18 and TRBJ1-3; no reliable D call. The CDR3 has 13 amino acids. V lost 2 bases and J lost 11, with 13 bases in between. The germline V gene has CDR1 KGHSH and CDR2 LQKENI. The CDR3 nucleotides read TGTGCCAGCTCACCAGCCCCAGAGTTCGCCATATATTTT. Translated: CASSPAPEFAIYF. The whole variable domain, remainder taken from reference TRBV18 and TRBJ1-3, is NAGVMQNPRHLVRRRGQEARLRCSPMKGHSHVYWYRQLPEEGLKFMVYLQKENIIDESGMPKERFSAEFPKEGPSILRIQQVVRGDSAAYFCASSPAPEFAIYFGEGSWLTVV.

The rearrangement uses TRBV5-1 and TRBJ2-3; TRBD1 aligns across 7 bases. The junction had 16 bases not matched to a gene; V was cut back by 4 bases and J by 5 bases. The CDR3 is made up of 17 amino acids. Per the germline V gene, CDR1 is SGHRS and CDR2 is YFSETQ. The chain's CDR3 is CASSPYRDREGGDTQYF. The DNA for the CDR3 is TGCGCCAGCAGCCCATATCGCGACAGGGAAGGTGGAGATACGCAGTATTTT.

V gene TRBV9 combines with J gene TRBJ1-3; D may be TRBD1 (5 bases). The CDR3 runs to 15 residues. Per germline, CDR1 SGDLS and CDR2 YYNGEE. V lost 1 base and J lost 5, with 13 bases in between. This CDR3 is CASSVTQGWRNTIYF. The CDR3 DNA sequence: TGTGCCAGCAGCGTAACCCAGGGATGGCGAAACACCATATATTTT. Based on the CDR3 plus reference TRBV9 and TRBJ1-3, the full variable domain is DSGVTQTPKHLITATGQRVTLRCSPRSGDLSVYWYQQSLDQGLQFLIQYYNGEERAKGNILERFSAQQFPDLHSELNLSSLELGDSALYFCASSVTQGWRNTIYFGEGSWLTVV.

The chain uses TRBV30 and TRBJ2-3; the match to TRBD1 covers 12 bases. CDR3 length equals 13 residues. J gave up 2 bases and V 8 bases, and 2 bases lay outside the gene matches. The germline V gene encodes CDR1 GTSNPN and CDR2 SVGIG (reference sequence). CDR3 loop: CAGDRGLTDTQYF. The DNA for the CDR3 is TGTGCCGGGGACAGGGGGCTCACAGATACGCAGTATTTT.

This clone was seen a single time. This sequence joins TRBV7-9 and TRBJ1-2, with a tentative D call TRBD1 (6 bases). The CDR3 runs 14 residues. Germline lookup yields CDR1 SEHNR and CDR2 FQNEAQ (reference sequence). Between the trimmed V and J ends, which lost 4 bases and 8 bases, there was a span of 17 bases. The CDR3 sequence is CASSSDNDRRGYTF. For the CDR3, the DNA is TGTGCCAGCAGCTCAGATAATGACAGGCGGGGCTACACCTTC.

A single count supports this clone. This chain joins TRBV11-2 and TRBJ1-2; D is ambiguous. Between the trimmed V and J ends, which lost 1 base and 3 bases, there was a span of 6 bases. This CDR3 comprises 13 residues. The germline V gene encodes CDR1 SGHAT and CDR2 FQNNGV. The CDR3 DNA follows: TGTGCCAGCAGCTTAGGGACGGACTATGGCTACACCTTC. Translated: CASSLGTDYGYTF.

CDR3 sequence reads: CASSEARTGVQPQHF. The DNA for the CDR3 is TGTGCCAGCAGTGAAGCCCGGACAGGGGTTCAGCCCCAGCATTTT. The chain joins TRBV6-1 to TRBJ1-5; TRBD1 agrees at 9 bases. This CDR3 has 15 residues. The V gene's germline CDR1 is MNHNS and CDR2 SASEGT. V lost 0 bases, J lost 6 bases, and 3 bases stayed unmatched.

Worth noting for this clone: The identical CDR3 is also encoded by other nucleotide sequences in the sample. The CDR3 region is CASSEGLRGDEQFF. CDR3 in DNA: TGTGCCAGCAGTGAGGGACTCAGAGGGGATGAGCAGTTCTTC. V and J are TRBV6-1 and TRBJ2-1; possible D gene TRBD2, 6 bases. Trimming removed 3 bases from V and 8 bases from J, with 14 bases in between. The CDR3 totals 14 residues. The germline V gene encodes CDR1 MNHNS and CDR2 SASEGT.

The chain carries TRBV6-5 and TRBJ2-1, with 10 bases identical to TRBD2. The CDR3 is 15 amino acids. Germline V gene lookup returns CDR1 MNHEY and CDR2 SVGAGI. V lost 6 bases to trimming and J lost 6 bases; unmatched junction nucleotides: 8. CDR3 amino acids: CASSRAGGRVNEQFF. In DNA, the CDR3 is TGTGCCAGCAGCCGAGCGGGGGGGAGGGTCAATGAGCAGTTCTTC.

This clone was recorded once. CDR3: CASLGGGALRTGELFF. CDR3 bases: TGTGCCAGCCTCGGCGGGGGGGCGCTAAGAACCGGGGAGCTGTTTTTT. This chain connects TRBV28 to TRBJ2-2, with 9 bases aligning to TRBD2. V lost 8 bases and J lost 5; bases outside the gene matches: 12. Germline assignment: CDR1 MDHEN and CDR2 SYDVKM. The CDR3 sequence is 16 residues long.

This chain links TRBV11-2 with TRBJ2-7; the D gene is possibly TRBD1 (6 bases). Germline V CDR1 and CDR2: SGHAT, FQNNGV. Trimming stripped 2 bases from V and 2 bases from J, with 10 bases between. CDR3 length: 14 residues. In nucleotides, the CDR3 is TGTGCCAGCAGCTTAATGCCAGGGGCCTACGAGCAGTACTTC. Translation: CASSLMPGAYEQYF.

This sequence joins TRBV18 and TRBJ1-4; D uncertain. Germline V lookup: CDR1 KGHSH, CDR2 LQKENI. V lost 1 base to trimming and J lost 5 bases, with 11 bases between them. The CDR3 runs 15 residues. The CDR3 is CASSPLSSSNEKLFF. For the CDR3, the DNA is TGTGCCAGCTCACCACTGAGCAGCTCCAATGAAAAACTGTTTTTT. Filled out from reference TRBV18 and TRBJ1-4, the complete variable domain reads NAGVMQNPRHLVRRRGQEARLRCSPMKGHSHVYWYRQLPEEGLKFMVYLQKENIIDESGMPKERFSAEFPKEGPSILRIQQVVRGDSAAYFCASSPLSSSNEKLFFGSGTQLSVL.

This chain links TRBV11-2 with TRBJ2-3; TRBD2 aligns across 7 bases. The CDR3 runs 14 residues. Trimming removed 3 bases from V and 5 bases from J; junction bases left unmatched: 5. In germline, CDR1 is SGHAT, CDR2 FQNNGV. This CDR3 is CASSFSGKRDTQYF. The CDR3 DNA reads TGTGCCAGCAGCTTCAGCGGGAAGAGAGATACGCAGTATTTT. The full variable domain, completed using reference TRBV11-2 and TRBJ2-3, is EAGVAQSPRYKIIEKRQSVAFWCNPISGHATLYWYQQILGQGPKLLIQFQNNGVVDDSQLPKDRFSAERLKGVDSTLKIQPAKLEDSAVYLCASSFSGKRDTQYFGPGTRLTVL.

V is TRBV19 and J is TRBJ1-5; perhaps TRBD1 as D (6 bases). Trimming stripped 5 bases from V and 6 bases from J, with 11 bases between. Germline CDR1 is LNHDA and CDR2 is SQIVND (reference sequence). The CDR3 sequence is 13 residues long. In DNA, the CDR3 is TGTGCCAGTAGTGTACAGGGTAGTCAGCCCCAGCATTTT. Translated: CASSVQGSQPQHF.

V usage is TRBV11-2 and J usage is TRBJ2-7; 8 bases match TRBD2. The CDR3 has 16 amino acids. Germline V gives CDR1 SGHAT, CDR2 FQNNGV. Trimming cost V 5 bases and J 1 base; bases outside gene matches: 10. The CDR3 nucleotides are TGTGCCAGCAGCCTTGTTGGGCGGGGGGCTTCCTACGAGCAGTACTTC. Its translation is CASSLVGRGASYEQYF. Drawing the rest from reference TRBV11-2 and TRBJ2-7, the complete variable domain is EAGVAQSPRYKIIEKRQSVAFWCNPISGHATLYWYQQILGQGPKLLIQFQNNGVVDDSQLPKDRFSAERLKGVDSTLKIQPAKLEDSAVYLCASSLVGRGASYEQYFGPGTRLTVT.

The chain couples TRBV21-1 to TRBJ2-1; TRBD1 was called by the table and not checked on the DNA. TRBV21-1 is classified as a pseudogene. The CDR3 spans 15 residues. DNA of the CDR3: TGTGCCAGCAGCCCTCCAGGGGGCATATACAATGAGCAGTTCTTC. It codes for CASSPPGGIYNEQFF.

The chain joins TRBV19 to TRBJ2-7, with 8 bases identical to TRBD2. Trimming removed 6 bases from V and 2 bases from J; junction bases left unmatched: 6. The germline gives CDR1 LNHDA, CDR2 SQIVND (reference sequence). This CDR3 region has 14 residues. CDR3 in DNA: TGTGCCAGTAGACGGGGGGGAGACCCCTACGAGCAGTACTTC. This sequence encodes CASRRGGDPYEQYF.

V and J are TRBV19 and TRBJ2-2; D gene uncertain. Per the germline V gene, CDR1 is LNHDA and CDR2 is SQIVND (reference sequence). This CDR3 spans 14 amino acids. V was shortened by 6 bases and J by 4 bases, with 12 bases between the two germline ends. CDR3 region: CASSYRDSTGELFF. DNA of the CDR3: TGTGCCAGTAGCTACCGTGACTCCACCGGGGAGCTGTTTTTT.

The chain combines TRBV27 with TRBJ2-7; D might be TRBD2 (5 bases). Looked up from germline, CDR1 is MNHEY and CDR2 is SMNVEV (reference sequence). The ends were cut back, 4 bases at V and 0 bases at J, with 16 bases in the middle. There are 16 residues in the CDR3. CDR3 residues: CASSSSFRRSSYEQYF. The CDR3 DNA reads TGTGCCAGCAGTTCATCCTTCAGGAGGAGCTCCTACGAGCAGTACTTC.

V gene TRBV30 combines with J gene TRBJ1-2, with TRBD1 identical over 8 bases. Germline assignment: CDR1 GTSNPN and CDR2 SVGIG (reference sequence). The trim removed 2 bases at V and 3 bases at J, leaving 2 bases unmatched. This CDR3 has 13 residues. The DNA for the CDR3 is TGTGCCTGGAGTTCAGGGGGCTACTATGGCTACACCTTC. Its protein is CAWSSGGYYGYTF. Complete variable domain (other parts from reference TRBV30 and TRBJ1-2): SQTIHQWPATLVQPVGSPLSLECTVEGTSNPNLYWYRQAAGRGLQLLFYSVGIGQISSEVPQNLSASRPQDRQFILSSKKLLLSDSGFYLCAWSSGGYYGYTFGSGTRLTVV.

V gene TRBV6-1 combines with J gene TRBJ2-7, with a possible D match to TRBD1 (6 bases). This CDR3 has 14 amino acids. The V and J ends lost 11 bases and 2 bases respectively, with 19 bases between them. Germline values: CDR1 MNHNS, CDR2 SASEGT. The chain's CDR3 is CAALDSKGAYEQYF. The CDR3 coding sequence is TGTGCCGCCCTGGACAGTAAAGGGGCCTACGAGCAGTACTTC.

With respect to this clone: This CDR3 is also generated by other DNA sequences in the sample. The rearrangement uses TRBV7-2 and TRBJ1-1; D is perhaps TRBD1 (5 bases). The CDR3 extends over 14 amino acids. V was trimmed by 5 bases and J by 1 base, leaving 11 bases between them. Germline lookup yields CDR1 SGHTA and CDR2 FQGNSA. The CDR3: CASSQGTSNTEAFF. The CDR3 bases are TGTGCCAGCAGCCAAGGGACCTCGAACACTGAAGCTTTCTTT.

The chain recombines TRBV2 with TRBJ2-3; 7 bases are a match to TRBD2. V lost 9 bases and J lost 3; bases outside the gene matches: 6. The V gene's germline CDR1 is SNHLY and CDR2 FYNNEI. There are 13 residues in the CDR3. This CDR3 is CARGGSRTDTQYF. The CDR3 bases are TGTGCCAGGGGCGGGAGTAGGACAGATACGCAGTATTTT.

The rearrangement links TRBV25-1 to TRBJ1-1; the match to TRBD1 covers 8 bases. The junction had 2 bases not matched to a gene; V was cut back by 6 bases and J by 5 bases. There are 12 residues in the CDR3. Germline lookup yields CDR1 MGHDK and CDR2 SYGVNS. CDR3 protein: CASRTGETEAFF. CDR3 sequence (DNA): TGTGCCAGCAGGACAGGGGAGACTGAAGCTTTCTTT.

This clone was observed a few times. J is TRBJ1-5 and V is TRBV6-1, with a tentative D call TRBD1 (5 bases). The CDR3 runs 18 residues. Deletions cut 2 bases from V and 6 bases from J, with 23 bases between. The germline V gene has CDR1 MNHNS and CDR2 SASEGT. For the CDR3, the DNA is TGTGCCAGCAGTGAATATATTGGGACGGACTTTTCTAGTCAGCCCCAGCATTTT. Translated, it gives CASSEYIGTDFSSQPQHF.

V and J are TRBV7-6 and TRBJ1-6; 7 bases line up with TRBD1. The CDR3 contains 15 residues. Germline V lookup: CDR1 SGHVS, CDR2 FNYEAQ. J was trimmed by 5 bases and V by 5 bases; bases with no gene match: 6. The CDR3 reads CASSLGQVHNSPLHF. The CDR3 bases are TGTGCCAGCAGCCTTGGACAGGTTCATAATTCACCCCTCCACTTT.

The rearrangement joins TRBV5-6 to TRBJ2-7, with 10 bases aligning to TRBD1. With V trimmed by 5 bases and J by 6 bases, 2 bases remained unmatched. CDR1 is SGHDT and CDR2 is YYEEEE in the germline V gene. The CDR3 is made up of 12 amino acids. The DNA of the CDR3 is TGTGCCAGCAGACGGACAGGGGGCGAGCAGTACTTC. As protein: CASRRTGGEQYF.

The CDR3 DNA reads TGTGCCAGAAGCTTGGCCCCGGGACACCCCGCTGCGACTAATGAAAAACTGTTTTTT. Protein: CARSLAPGHPAATNEKLFF. The chain has TRBV5-3 and TRBJ1-4; perhaps TRBD1 as D (6 bases). TRBV5-3 is assigned to the ORF class and has an uncertain function. This CDR3 has 19 amino acids. Trimming pared 0 bases from V and 2 bases from J, leaving 20 bases between.

In its sample, this clone was seen once. V gene TRBV5-5 combines with J gene TRBJ1-2; D is ambiguous. The CDR3 contains 13 residues. V dropped 4 bases and J dropped 5 bases, with 12 bases sitting between them. Germline V gene sequence: CDR1 SGHKS, CDR2 YYEKEE (reference sequence). The DNA of the CDR3 is TGTGCCAGCAGCCCTAACGTTGGGTATGGCTACACCTTC. This sequence encodes CASSPNVGYGYTF.

This clone was observed a single time. One end of the junction fails to match germline, which may point to a read error. The genes are TRBV7-7 and TRBJ2-5; tentative D call: TRBD2 (6 bases). CDR3 length: 16 amino acids. The V gene's germline CDR1 is SSHAT and CDR2 FNYEAQ (reference sequence). Here the CDR3 reads CASSEGTGLGEETQYF. The CDR3, as DNA: TGTGCTAGCAGCGAGGGAACGGGACTCGGGGAAGAGACCCAGTACTTC.

This chain joins TRBV2 and TRBJ2-1, with 10 bases aligning to TRBD2. Trimming cost V 8 bases and J 9 bases; bases outside gene matches: 13. This CDR3 region has 15 residues. Germline lookup yields CDR1 SNHLY and CDR2 FYNNEI. The CDR3 bases are TGTGCCAGCTCCGTAGAGCGGGAGGGCCTTGGTGAGCAGTTCTTC. The encoded protein is CASSVEREGLGEQFF. Full variable domain (remainder filled in from reference TRBV2 and TRBJ2-1): EPEVTQTPSHQVTQMGQEVILRCVPISNHLYFYWYRQILGQKVEFLVSFYNNEISEKSEIFDDQFSVERPDGSNFTLKIRSTKLEDSAMYFCASSVEREGLGEQFFGPGTRLTVL.